This T cell receptor beta chain is from a study of blood T cell repertoires in COVID-19. TCRdb's table, derived via immunoSEQ multiplex PCR, lists solely in-frame clones and lacks some. The data contain under 250,000 clones, around 85% of them singletons. The J segment lost 7 bases and the V segment lost 4 bases, leaving 5 bases of the junction unmatched. From germline, CDR1 is SGDLS and CDR2 YYNGEE. CDR3 length equals 13 residues. The sample comprised PBMCs or T cells enriched from blood (not recorded which). This sequence joins TRBV9 and TRBJ1-5; TRBD1 aligns across 7 bases. The receptor was derived from a middle-aged woman with acute COVID-19. In DNA form, the CDR3 reads TGTGCCAGCAGCCCCAGGGGGGAACAGCCCCAGCATTTT. Translating it yields CASSPRGEQPQHF.